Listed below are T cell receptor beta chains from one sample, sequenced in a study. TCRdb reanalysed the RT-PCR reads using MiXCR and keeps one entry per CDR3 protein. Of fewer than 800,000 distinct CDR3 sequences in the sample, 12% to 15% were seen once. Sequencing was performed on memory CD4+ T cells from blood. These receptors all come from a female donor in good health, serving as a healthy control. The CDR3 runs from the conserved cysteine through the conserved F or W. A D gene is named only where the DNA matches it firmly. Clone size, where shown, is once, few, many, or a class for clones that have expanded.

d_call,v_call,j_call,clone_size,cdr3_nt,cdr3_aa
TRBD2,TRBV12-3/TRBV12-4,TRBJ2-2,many,TGTGCCAGCAGTCCAATAGCGGGAGGGCCTTCAGGGGAGCTGTTTTTT,CASSPIAGGPSGELFF
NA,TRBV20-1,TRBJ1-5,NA,TGCAGTGCTCTCGGGACTAGCGGGTGGAATGAGCCCCAGCATTTT,CSALGTSGWNEPQHF
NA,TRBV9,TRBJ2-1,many,TGTGCCAGCAGCGTAGCTACGGGAAGCAATTTCAATGAGCAGTTCTTC,CASSVATGSNFNEQFF
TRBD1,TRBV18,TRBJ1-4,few,TGTGCCAGCTCACCCTATGTACCGGGACAGGGCACCAACGCGAATGAAAAACTGTTTTTT,CASSPYVPGQGTNANEKLFF
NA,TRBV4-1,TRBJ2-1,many,TGCGCCAGCAGCCAAGAAACTATCTACAATGAGCAGTTCTTC,CASSQETIYNEQFF
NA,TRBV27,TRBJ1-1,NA,TGTGCCAGCCGACGGGGGGGGACGACTGAAGCTTTCTTT,CASRRGGTTEAFF
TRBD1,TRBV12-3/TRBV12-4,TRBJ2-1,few,TGTGCCAGCAGTTACACAGGGGTTTTCGGTCTTGAGCAGTTCTTC,CASSYTGVFGLEQFF
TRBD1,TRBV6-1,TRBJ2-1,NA,TGTGCCAGCAGCCCAGGGACAGGGGCAGGTGAGCAGTTCTTC,CASSPGTGAGEQFF
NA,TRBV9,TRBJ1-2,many,TGTGCCAGCAGCACGACAGGTTTTGACTATGGCTACACCTTC,CASSTTGFDYGYTF
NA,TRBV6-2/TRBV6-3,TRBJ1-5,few,TGTGCCAGCAGCCCGTATGGGGCCTCCGCCCAGCATTTT,CASSPYGASAQHF
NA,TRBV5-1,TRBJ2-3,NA,TGCGCCAGCAGCGACAGCCCCGGGGGCACAGATACGCAGTATTTT,CASSDSPGGTDTQYF
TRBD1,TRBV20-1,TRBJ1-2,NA,TGCAGTGCTAGTTTACAGGGGTATACTATAAGTGGCTACACCTTC,CSASLQGYTISGYTF
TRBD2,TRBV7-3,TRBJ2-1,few,TGTGCCAGCAGCTTAATGGGTAGCGGGGGGGCTTTTGAGCAGTTCTTC,CASSLMGSGGAFEQFF
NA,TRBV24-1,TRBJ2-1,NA,TGTGCCACCAGTGACCGGACGGGCGACCTCAATGAGCAGTTCTTC,CATSDRTGDLNEQFF
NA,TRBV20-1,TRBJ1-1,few,TGCAGTGCTAGAAACAGCCCTGATTCTTTCTTT,CSARNSPDSFF
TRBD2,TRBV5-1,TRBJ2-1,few,TGCGCCAGCAGCTATCGGACTAGCGTAAATCGGGATGAGCAGTTCTTC,CASSYRTSVNRDEQFF
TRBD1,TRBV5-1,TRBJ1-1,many,TGCGCCAGCAGCTTGCAGGGGGCGGACGTGACTGAAGCTTTCTTT,CASSLQGADVTEAFF
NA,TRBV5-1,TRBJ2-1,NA,TGCGCCAGCAGGTTTGATCCGGTCCGGTCCTACAATGAGCAGTTCTTC,CASRFDPVRSYNEQFF
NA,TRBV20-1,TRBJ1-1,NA,TGCAGTACCAACAAAGGGGTAACGAACACTGAAGCTTTCTTT,CSTNKGVTNTEAFF
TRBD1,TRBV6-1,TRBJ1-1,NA,TGTGCCAGCAAGACAGGGAGGAACACTGAAGCTTTCTTT,CASKTGRNTEAFF
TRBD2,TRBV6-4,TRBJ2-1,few,TGTGCCAGCAGTGAACCGGGACTAGCGCTGAATGAGCAGTTCTTC,CASSEPGLALNEQFF
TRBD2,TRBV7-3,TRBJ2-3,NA,TGTGCCAGCAGCTTACCCCGGACTAGCGGGAACCTCCCAGATACGCAGTATTTT,CASSLPRTSGNLPDTQYF
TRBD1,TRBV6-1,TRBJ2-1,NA,TGTGCCAGCAGGGGGACAACAGGGGAAACCTACAATGAGCAGTTCTTC,CASRGTTGETYNEQFF
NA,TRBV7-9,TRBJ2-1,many,TGTGCCAGCAGCTTAACCGGAGATGAGCAGTTCTTC,CASSLTGDEQFF
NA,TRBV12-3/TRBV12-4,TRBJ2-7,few,TGTGCCAGCAGCCCGGCGCTGAGGGTCGAGCAGTACTTC,CASSPALRVEQYF
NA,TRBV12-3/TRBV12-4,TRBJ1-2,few,TGTGCCAGCAGTTTAAGAAGGGTCTCTCTTTCTAACTATGGCTACACCTTC,CASSLRRVSLSNYGYTF
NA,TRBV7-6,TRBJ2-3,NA,TGTGCCAGCAGCTTAGGGGCTACAGGGAAAGATACGCAGTATTTT,CASSLGATGKDTQYF
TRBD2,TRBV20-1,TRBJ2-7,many,TGCAGTGCTAGGGAACCGGTCAGCGGGAGGCAAAGGAGCTCCTACGAGCAGTACTTC,CSAREPVSGRQRSSYEQYF
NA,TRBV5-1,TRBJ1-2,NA,TGCGCCAGCAGCTTGAGGGGGGATCAGAACTATGGCTACACCTTC,CASSLRGDQNYGYTF
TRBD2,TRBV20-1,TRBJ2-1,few,TGCAGTGCTCTTACTAGCGGGAGAGGGAGTGAGCAGTTCTTC,CSALTSGRGSEQFF
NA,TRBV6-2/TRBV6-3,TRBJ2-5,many,TGTGCCAGCAGTTTGGGAGTTTGGGAGACCCAGTACTTC,CASSLGVWETQYF
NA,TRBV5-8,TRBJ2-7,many,TGTGCCAACTGGAAACCAGGGGCCTACGAGCAGTACTTC,CANWKPGAYEQYF
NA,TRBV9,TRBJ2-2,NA,TGTGCCAGCTCCCGTCGACTAAACGCGAACACCGGGGAGCTGTTTTTT,CASSRRLNANTGELFF
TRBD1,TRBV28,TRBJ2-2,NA,TGTGCCAGCAGGGACTCCGGACAGGGCGGCACCGGGGAGCTGTTTTTT,CASRDSGQGGTGELFF
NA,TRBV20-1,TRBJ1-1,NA,TGCAGTGCTATACGATTGAACACTGAAGCTTTCTTT,CSAIRLNTEAFF
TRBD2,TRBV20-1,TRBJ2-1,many,TGCAGTGGAGAAGCATTAAGGACTAGCGGCTACAATGAGCAGTTCTTC,CSGEALRTSGYNEQFF
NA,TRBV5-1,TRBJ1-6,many,TGCGCCAGCAGCCTAAACGCTAATTCACCCCTCCACTTT,CASSLNANSPLHF
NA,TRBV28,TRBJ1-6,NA,TGTGCCAGCCGTACGGGCGAATATAATTCACCCCTCCACTTT,CASRTGEYNSPLHF
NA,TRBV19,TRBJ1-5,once,TGTGCCAGTAGTATAAACTCCCTCGGTATCCAGCCCCAGCATTTT,CASSINSLGIQPQHF
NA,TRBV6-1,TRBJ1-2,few,TGTGCCAGCAGTGAATCTCTACAGACTCACACCTTC,CASSESLQTHTF
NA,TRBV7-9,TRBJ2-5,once,TGTGCCAGCAGCTTTCAAGCGGGTGGAGAGACCCAGTACTTC,CASSFQAGGETQYF
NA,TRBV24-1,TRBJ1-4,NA,TGTGCCACCAGTACCGCAATGGAGAATGAAAAACTGTTTTTT,CATSTAMENEKLFF
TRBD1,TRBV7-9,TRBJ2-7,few,TGTGCCAGCAGCACAGGGGACGAGCAGTACTTC,CASSTGDEQYF
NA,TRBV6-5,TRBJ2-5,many,TGTGCCAGCAGCGACTTCCAAGAGACCCAGTACTTC,CASSDFQETQYF